This passage covers 24 T cell receptor beta chains from one sample sequenced in a study of CD8 T cells in ankylosing spondylitis. Points from the study as a whole: Ankylosing spondylitis blood appeared to carry a characteristic TCR beta motif of several highly homologous variants.

MiXCR, run by TCRdb on the 5' RACE reads, gives a single entry per CDR3 protein. The sample has a few hundred thousand distinct CDR3 sequences; roughly 8% are singletons. For these receptors, no antigen is known. The sample was blood, either unsorted or a sorted T cell fraction (not recorded which). The receptors here all came from a male donor with ankylosing spondylitis.

There are a few counts of this clonotype. This chain connects TRBV6-1 to TRBJ1-4, with a weak D call TRBD1 (6 bases). The CDR3 is 16 amino acids. Per germline, CDR1 MNHNS and CDR2 SASEGT. With 0 bases removed from V and 2 bases from J, the gap between germline ends came to 10 bases. The CDR3 reads CASSEAGAGTNEKLFF. CDR3 nucleotide sequence: TGTGCCAGCAGTGAAGCGGGGGCGGGTACTAATGAAAAACTGTTTTTT.

V gene TRBV5-1 combines with J gene TRBJ2-7; D might be TRBD2 (5 bases). CDR1 and CDR2 (germline): SGHRS, YFSETQ. The CDR3 length is 16 residues. Trimming removed 1 base from V and 3 bases from J, with 17 bases in between. CDR3 sequence (DNA): TGCGCCAGCAGCTTGTTACTCAGGACTTTATACTACGAGCAGTACTTC. Its protein product is CASSLLLRTLYYEQYF. The full variable domain, with the rest looked up from reference TRBV5-1 and TRBJ2-7, is KAGVTQTPRYLIKTRGQQVTLSCSPISGHRSVSWYQQTPGQGLQFLFEYFSETQRNKGNFPGRFSGRQFSNSRSEMNVSTLELGDSALYLCASSLLLRTLYYEQYFGPGTRLTVT.

The V call is TRBV10-3, the J call TRBJ1-1; a weak D match, TRBD1 (5 bases). V dropped 7 bases and J dropped 2 bases, with 14 bases sitting between them. Per germline, CDR1 ENHRY and CDR2 SYGVKD. The CDR3 spans 14 residues. The CDR3 region is CAITRQPFNTEAFF. The CDR3 DNA reads TGTGCCATCACCCGACAGCCTTTCAACACTGAAGCTTTCTTT.

CDR3 region: CASSREWDTQYF. The CDR3 DNA is TGTGCCAGCAGCCGGGAATGGGATACGCAGTATTTT. The chain uses TRBV14 and TRBJ2-3, with D unresolved. The length of the CDR3 is 12 residues. Trimming pared 4 bases from V and 6 bases from J, leaving 8 bases between. The germline gives CDR1 SGHDN, CDR2 FVKESK.

This clonotype has only a few counts. The rearrangement uses TRBV6-1 and TRBJ2-7; 8 bases agree with TRBD1. The V gene's germline CDR1 is MNHNS and CDR2 SASEGT. Unmatched junction bases numbered 8, after V lost 7 bases and J lost 6 bases. The CDR3 has 13 amino acids. The CDR3 coding sequence is TGTGCCAGCACCAGGGGGCGAAGCGGCGAGCAGTACTTC. Its translation is CASTRGRSGEQYF.

This chain connects TRBV9 to TRBJ2-1; D is undetermined. This CDR3 has 15 residues. Germline CDR1 is SGDLS and CDR2 is YYNGEE. V was shortened by 0 bases and J by 6 bases, with 13 bases between the two germline ends. CDR3 DNA: TGTGCCAGCAGCGTAGCGGATCACCTTGGCAATGAGCAGTTCTTC. This translates into CASSVADHLGNEQFF.

In this sample, this clonotype turned up a few times. The rearrangement joins TRBV15 to TRBJ1-6; no firm D call. Germline CDR1 LNHNV, CDR2 YYDKDF (reference sequence). The germline V and J ends were trimmed by 5 bases and 14 bases, with 13 bases remaining between them. The CDR3 consists of 12 residues. The CDR3 region is CATSERFRALHF. As DNA, the CDR3 is TGTGCCACCAGCGAACGGTTTCGAGCCCTCCACTTT.

The sample holds many counts of this clonotype. The chain carries TRBV12-3 or TRBV12-4 and TRBJ2-7; D ambiguous. Trimming removed 2 bases at V and 3 bases at J, with 11 bases between. The CDR3 totals 14 residues. In nucleotides, the CDR3 is TGTGCCAGCAGTTTAAGTTCTACCAACTACGAGCAGTACTTC. This codes for CASSLSSTNYEQYF.

This clonotype was counted a few times. The gene calls are TRBV5-5 and TRBJ1-2; 8 nucleotides agree with TRBD1. The CDR3 loop spans 14 amino acids. CDR1 is SGHKS, CDR2 YYEKEE, per germline (reference sequence). V lost 5 bases, J lost 10 bases, and 13 bases stayed unmatched. CDR3 protein: CASRQGQGENAYTF. The CDR3 bases are TGTGCCAGCAGACAAGGACAGGGAGAAAACGCCTACACCTTC. The complete variable domain, with remaining parts taken from reference TRBV5-5 and TRBJ1-2, reads DAGVTQSPTHLIKTRGQQVTLRCSPISGHKSVSWYQQVLGQGPQFIFQYYEKEERGRGNFPDRFSARQFPNYSSELNVNALLLGDSALYLCASRQGQGENAYTFGSGTRLTVV.

This clonotype was seen a few times. V gene TRBV6-2 or TRBV6-3 combines with J gene TRBJ2-1; tentatively, D is TRBD2 (5 bases). The V end was cut by 6 bases, the J end by 4 bases, with 16 bases between. The germline V gene encodes CDR1 MNHEY and CDR2 SVGEGT. The CDR3 covers 15 residues. The chain's CDR3 is CASRETGVPYNEQFF. The DNA of the CDR3 is TGTGCCAGCAGGGAGACCGGGGTCCCTTACAATGAGCAGTTCTTC.

V usage is TRBV3-1 and J usage is TRBJ2-7; TRBD1 might be the D (5 bases). Germline V CDR1 and CDR2: LGHDT, YNNKEL (reference sequence). V lost 3 bases and J lost 2, with 11 bases in between. CDR3 size: 14 residues. CDR3 region: CASSHDSGAYEQYF. The DNA of the CDR3 is TGTGCCAGCAGCCACGACAGTGGGGCCTACGAGCAGTACTTC.

J is TRBJ1-1 and V is TRBV3-1; 9 nucleotides line up with TRBD1. Trimming at V came to 3 bases and at J to 4 bases, leaving 6 bases not matched to a gene. This CDR3 region has 15 residues. Per the germline V gene, CDR1 is LGHDT and CDR2 is YNNKEL (reference sequence). The CDR3 DNA reads TGTGCCAGCAGCCACCTCCGGGACAGGGCCACTGAAGCTTTCTTT. Encoded protein: CASSHLRDRATEAFF.

This clonotype turned up a few times. The chain employs TRBV27 and TRBJ2-7, with 9 bases matching TRBD2. Germline CDR1 is MNHEY and CDR2 is SMNVEV (reference sequence). The CDR3 loop spans 16 amino acids. The V segment lost 3 bases and the J segment 3 bases; nucleotides outside the gene matches: 9. DNA for the CDR3: TGTGCCAGCAGTTTCTCCCGACTAGCGGAGCGCTACGAGCAGTACTTC. It yields the protein CASSFSRLAERYEQYF.

This CDR3 is CARLQGSLASGANVLTF. In DNA, the CDR3 is TGTGCCAGGCTCCAGGGAAGTTTAGCCTCTGGGGCCAACGTCCTGACTTTC. The genes are TRBV14 and TRBJ2-6; weak D call: TRBD1 (5 bases). From germline, CDR1 is SGHDN and CDR2 FVKESK. The CDR3 has 17 residues. The V end was cut by 9 bases, the J end by 0 bases, with 18 bases between.

This clonotype was seen more than once but under ten times. This chain links TRBV19 with TRBJ2-2; TRBD2 aligns across 10 bases. This CDR3 contains 18 residues. Germline values: CDR1 LNHDA, CDR2 SQIVND (reference sequence). Unmatched junction bases numbered 13, after V lost 7 bases and J lost 2 bases. The CDR3 coding sequence is TGTGCCAGTATGGGAACTAGCGGGACCCATGTTAACACCGGGGAGCTGTTTTTT. It yields the protein CASMGTSGTHVNTGELFF.

This chain connects TRBV21-1 to TRBJ2-3. TRBV21-1 is shown as a pseudogene. The CDR3 has 17 residues. The CDR3 nucleotides read TGTGCCAGCAGCAAAGCTAGTGTGAAGGCCTACACAGATACGCAGTATTTT. Translation: CASSKASVKAYTDTQYF.

This chain links TRBV30 with TRBJ2-2; 8 bases match TRBD1. V shed 2 bases, J shed 6 bases, and the junction held 5 bases outside the gene matches. Germline CDR1 reads GTSNPN; CDR2 reads SVGIG (reference sequence). The CDR3 spans 14 residues. The CDR3 sequence: CAWSPGGAAGELFF. CDR3 DNA: TGTGCCTGGAGTCCAGGGGGCGCCGCCGGGGAGCTGTTTTTT.

This clonotype was seen a handful of times. V usage is TRBV5-1 and J usage is TRBJ1-5; D is possibly TRBD1 (5 bases). This CDR3 comprises 15 residues. V lost 0 bases and J 4 bases, leaving 11 bases between the germline ends. The germline V gene has CDR1 SGHRS and CDR2 YFSETQ. The CDR3 spells CASSLALGPNQPQHF. The CDR3 bases are TGCGCCAGCAGCTTGGCCCTGGGACCTAATCAGCCCCAGCATTTT.

A few counts support this clonotype. The rearrangement uses TRBV20-1 and TRBJ2-7; 14 bases line up with TRBD2. The CDR3 runs 14 residues. The V gene end was trimmed by 5 bases and the J gene end by 6 bases; junction bases not matched to a gene: 6. Per germline, CDR1 DFQATT and CDR2 SNEGSKA (reference sequence). CDR3 nucleotide sequence: TGCAGTGCTTTGGGACTAGCGGGAGAATCCGAGCAGTACTTC. This gives the protein CSALGLAGESEQYF.

V and J are TRBV9 and TRBJ2-3; TRBD2 matches 10 bases. Trimming removed 0 bases from V and 5 bases from J; junction bases left unmatched: 3. The CDR3 runs 15 residues. Germline V gene data show CDR1 as SGDLS and CDR2 as YYNGEE. The CDR3 reads CASSVVSSGGDTQYF. The CDR3 DNA reads as TGTGCCAGCAGCGTAGTCTCTAGCGGGGGAGATACGCAGTATTTT.

In this sample, this clonotype turned up a few times. The chain links TRBV20-1 to TRBJ2-2; 7 nucleotides align to TRBD1. CDR3 length: 15 residues. The germline gives CDR1 DFQATT, CDR2 SNEGSKA (reference sequence). Unmatched junction bases numbered 8, after V lost 5 bases and J lost 2 bases. The CDR3 loop reads CSAYPRQGNTGELFF. The CDR3 bases are TGCAGTGCTTACCCCCGACAGGGAAACACCGGGGAGCTGTTTTTT.

This clonotype was counted a few times. The chain employs TRBV12-3 or TRBV12-4 and TRBJ2-5, with D possibly being TRBD1 or TRBD2 (5 bases each). The CDR3 covers 13 residues. The V end was cut by 3 bases, the J end by 5 bases, with 10 bases between. The CDR3 DNA sequence: TGTGCCAGCAGTTTTGGGACGGAGGAGACCCAGTACTTC. Translated, it gives CASSFGTEETQYF.

This clonotype came up many times. This chain joins TRBV29-1 and TRBJ2-2, with D perhaps matching TRBD1 or TRBD2 (5 bases each). The germline CDR1 and CDR2 sequences are SQVTM and ANQGSEA. The CDR3 consists of 15 residues. V was trimmed by 7 bases and J by 1 base, leaving 16 bases between them. In DNA, the CDR3 is TGCAGCGCTTCAAGGGGACGGATGAACACCGGGGAGCTGTTTTTT. It translates to CSASRGRMNTGELFF.

This clonotype was detected only a few times. The chain employs TRBV11-1 and TRBJ2-3; TRBD1 matches at 7 bases. V lost 5 bases to trimming and J lost 3 bases; unmatched junction nucleotides: 8. Per the germline V gene, CDR1 is SGHAT and CDR2 is FQDESV (reference sequence). CDR3 length: 15 amino acids. CDR3 amino acids: CASSPTGVGTDTQYF. CDR3 nucleotide sequence: TGTGCCAGCAGCCCAACAGGGGTTGGGACAGATACGCAGTATTTT.